This T cell receptor (beta chain) comes out of a study of shared clonotypes between healthy human individuals. Whole-study context: CD4 naive cells filled three plates per donor, CD4 memory three, CD8 naive two and CD8 memory one.

The study's findings and limits: When compared with the clonotypes that were shared by all four sorted-subset donors, the non-shared clonotypes turned out to have lower generation probabilities.

Trimming removed 6 bases at V and 7 bases at J, with 22 bases between. This CDR3 is built from 14 residues. The germline CDR1 and CDR2 sequences are GTSNPN and SVGIG (reference sequence). Splitting of CD4+ cells produced CD45RA+ naive and CD45RA-negative memory subsets. Assay: immunoSEQ multiplex PCR; the TCRdb copy retains only in-frame clones and omits some. The data contain a few million clones, 80% to 95% of them singletons. Regarding this clone: Its antigen is still unknown.

The receptor comes from a man in his late teens or twenties in good health. Some clones in this sample may be carry-over from other donors' samples. Sequencing used naive CD4+ T cells from PBMCs. The subset: CD45RA+ positively selected. This chain links TRBV30 with TRBJ2-7; D is possibly TRBD1 or TRBD2 (5 bases each). CDR3 protein: CACNRGRALGEQYF. The CDR3 region has the DNA TGTGCCTGTAATAGGGGACGCGCCCTCGGGGAGCAGTACTTC.